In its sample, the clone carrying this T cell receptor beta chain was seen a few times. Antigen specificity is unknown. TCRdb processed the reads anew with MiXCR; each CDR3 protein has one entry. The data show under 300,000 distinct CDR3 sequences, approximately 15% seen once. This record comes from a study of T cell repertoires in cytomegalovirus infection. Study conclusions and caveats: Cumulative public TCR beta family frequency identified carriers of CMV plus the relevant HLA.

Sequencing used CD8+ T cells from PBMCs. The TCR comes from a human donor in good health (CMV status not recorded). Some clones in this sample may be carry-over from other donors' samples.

CDR3: CASSQGTVGNQPQHF. The CDR3 nucleotides are TGTGCCAGCAGTCAGGGGACAGTTGGCAATCAGCCCCAGCATTTT. The J gene is TRBJ1-5, the V gene TRBV27; 7 bases align to TRBD1. The V gene end was trimmed by 5 bases and the J gene end by 2 bases; junction bases not matched to a gene: 6. Germline V CDR1 and CDR2: MNHEY, SMNVEV (reference sequence). This CDR3 is 15 amino acids long.